Listed here are 29 T cell receptor beta chains from one sample, sequenced in a study of blood T cell repertoires in COVID-19. The protocol was immunoSEQ multiplex PCR, while the TCRdb copy is restricted to in-frame clones and leaves out a portion. The sample holds more than 110,000 clones, roughly 85% seen once. Sequencing input: peripheral blood. The receptors come from a man between 60 and 75 years old with acute or convalescent COVID-19.

This clone occurred once. The CDR3: CASSLQGKAEAFF. In DNA, the CDR3 is TGTGCCAGCAGTTTACAGGGTAAGGCTGAAGCTTTCTTT. The chain joins TRBV9 to TRBJ1-1; possibly TRBD1 for D (6 bases). The germline V gene has CDR1 SGDLS and CDR2 YYNGEE. This CDR3 spans 13 amino acids. V was cut by 5 bases and J by 6 bases, with 14 bases left in between. Looking up the rest from reference TRBV9 and TRBJ1-1 gives the full variable domain: DSGVTQTPKHLITATGQRVTLRCSPRSGDLSVYWYQQSLDQGLQFLIQYYNGEERAKGNILERFSAQQFPDLHSELNLSSLELGDSALYFCASSLQGKAEAFFGQGTRLTVV.

Of note for this clone: The germline gene is not matched at one end of the junction; a read error may be the cause. This chain uses TRBV10-3 with TRBJ2-2, with 12 nucleotides matching TRBD1. The CDR3 extends over 15 amino acids. Germline loops: CDR1 ENHRY, CDR2 SYGVKD. This CDR3 is CAISSRDRGRGAPIF. The CDR3 nucleotides are TGTGCCATCAGTTCGCGGGACAGGGGGCGGGGAGCACCCATTTTT.

The V gene is TRBV29-1, the J gene TRBJ2-4, with TRBD2 matching over 7 bases. CDR1 is SQVTM and CDR2 is ANQGSEA in the germline V gene. The CDR3 covers 13 residues. DNA of the CDR3: TGCGGGGGGGTTATAGAGGGCCAAAACATTCAGTACTTC. Encoded protein: CGGVIEGQNIQYF.

This clone was picked up one time. The chain links TRBV5-4 to TRBJ2-2, with TRBD2 matching over 8 bases. The J segment lost 1 base and the V segment lost 3 bases, leaving 2 bases of the junction unmatched. This CDR3 has 15 residues. Germline CDR1 is SGHNT and CDR2 is YYREEE (reference sequence). The CDR3: CASSWSGRNTGELFF. The CDR3 DNA is TGTGCCAGCAGCTGGAGCGGGAGGAACACCGGGGAGCTGTTTTTT.

The chain uses TRBV12-3 or TRBV12-4 and TRBJ2-1, with a weak D call TRBD2 (5 bases). The V gene lost 8 bases and the J gene lost 8 bases, with 10 bases spanning the gap. The CDR3 runs 11 residues. In DNA, the CDR3 is TGTGCCAGCTTGGGCGGGTATGAGCAGTTCTTC. It specifies CASLGGYEQFF.

CDR3 nucleotides: TGTGCCAGCTCACCACCGGACTTCTGGGTAAGCGAGCAGTACTTC. Translation gives CASSPPDFWVSEQYF. The chain joins TRBV18 to TRBJ2-7; possibly TRBD2 for D (5 bases). Trimming cost V 0 bases and J 6 bases, with 15 bases left between them. The V gene's germline CDR1 is KGHSH and CDR2 LQKENI. The CDR3 is made up of 15 amino acids.

The chain links TRBV9 to TRBJ1-1; D possibly corresponds to TRBD1 (5 bases). The V gene lost 3 bases and the J gene lost 1 base, with 7 bases spanning the gap. The CDR3 length is 13 residues. Germline V gene data show CDR1 as SGDLS and CDR2 as YYNGEE. The CDR3: CASSATANTEAFF. The CDR3, as DNA: TGTGCCAGCAGCGCGACAGCGAACACTGAAGCTTTCTTT.

The chain combines TRBV19 with TRBJ2-3; D possibly corresponds to TRBD1 (7 bases). The V gene lost 2 bases and the J gene lost 5 bases, with 14 bases spanning the gap. Germline loops: CDR1 LNHDA, CDR2 SQIVND (reference sequence). The CDR3 covers 15 residues. The CDR3 region has the DNA TGTGCCAGTAGTATAAATAGACAGGGAGGAGATACGCAGTATTTT. It is translated as CASSINRQGGDTQYF.

V is TRBV6-6 and J is TRBJ2-3; 7 bases are a match to TRBD2. The V gene's germline CDR1 is MNHNY and CDR2 SVGAGI (reference sequence). The CDR3 covers 15 residues. V lost 5 bases to trimming and J lost 5 bases; unmatched junction nucleotides: 10. The CDR3 sequence is CASSTSGTILDTQYF. For the CDR3, the DNA is TGTGCCAGCAGTACCTCCGGGACTATTTTAGATACGCAGTATTTT.

The chain employs TRBV27 and TRBJ2-2, with D perhaps TRBD2 (6 bases). Per germline, CDR1 MNHEY and CDR2 SMNVEV (reference sequence). This CDR3 is built from 14 residues. V was pared by 6 bases and J by 5 bases, with 13 bases between. DNA of the CDR3: TGTGCCAGCAGGGGATGGGGGGTTACCGGGGAGCTGTTTTTT. This translates into CASRGWGVTGELFF.

This rearrangement joins TRBV4-1 to TRBJ2-5, with 7 bases identical to TRBD1. CDR1 is MGHRA and CDR2 is YSYEKL in the germline V gene. This CDR3 is built from 15 residues. V shed 4 bases, J shed 5 bases, and the junction held 10 bases outside the gene matches. The CDR3 DNA sequence: TGCGCCAGCAGCCGCCCGACAGGGAGCCGGGAGACCCAGTACTTC. Translation gives CASSRPTGSRETQYF.

The V and J genes are TRBV7-2 and TRBJ1-3; D is undetermined. Germline V gives CDR1 SGHTA, CDR2 FQGNSA. The CDR3 is 16 amino acids. The ends were cut back, 5 bases at V and 2 bases at J, with 16 bases in the middle. CDR3 bases: TGTGCCAGCAGCCCGATTGTGAGAGGGACTGGAAACACCATATATTTT. Residues: CASSPIVRGTGNTIYF.

V is TRBV27 and J is TRBJ2-7; D is unresolved. Germline CDR1 MNHEY, CDR2 SMNVEV (reference sequence). Trimming cost V 6 bases and J 2 bases, with 14 bases left between them. The CDR3 is 14 residues long. The CDR3 DNA follows: TGTGCCAGCAGAGCCCTTGTGGTTCCCTACGAGCAGTACTTC. The encoded protein is CASRALVVPYEQYF.

The rearrangement links TRBV5-1 to TRBJ2-3; D uncertain. CDR1 SGHRS and CDR2 YFSETQ come from the germline V gene. V was clipped by 0 bases and J by 3 bases, with 5 bases between them. CDR3 length: 13 amino acids. The chain's CDR3 is CASSLGQTDTQYF. CDR3 DNA: TGCGCCAGCAGCTTGGGGCAGACAGATACGCAGTATTTT.

V is TRBV19 and J is TRBJ1-1; 7 bases line up with TRBD1. CDR1 LNHDA and CDR2 SQIVND come from the germline V gene (reference sequence). V lost 4 bases to trimming and J lost 4 bases; unmatched junction nucleotides: 0. The CDR3 is 12 amino acids. CDR3 bases: TGTGCCAGTAGTAACAGGGGCACTGAAGCTTTCTTT. This encodes CASSNRGTEAFF.

This sequence joins TRBV4-2 and TRBJ1-1; TRBD1 matches 7 bases. J lost 4 bases, V lost 2 bases, and 1 base had no gene match. The CDR3 runs 13 residues. The germline gives CDR1 LGHNA, CDR2 YNFKEQ. CDR3 nucleotides: TGTGCCAGCAGCCAACCAGGGGGCACTGAAGCTTTCTTT. The encoded protein is CASSQPGGTEAFF.

This clone was found once. The chain joins TRBV28 to TRBJ1-4; 7 bases agree with TRBD1. V lost 11 bases, J lost 8 bases, and 14 bases stayed unmatched. The CDR3 has 14 residues. Germline-derived CDR1 and CDR2 are MDHEN and SYDVKM. CDR3 DNA: TGTGCCGTCCGGCCCGGGACAGAGGGGGAAAAACTGTTTTTT. Translating it yields CAVRPGTEGEKLFF.

J is TRBJ2-5 and V is TRBV6-5; 9 bases agree with TRBD1. Unmatched junction bases numbered 5, after V lost 7 bases and J lost 2 bases. The CDR3 extends over 14 amino acids. Germline loops: CDR1 MNHEY, CDR2 SVGAGI. CDR3 sequence: CASTIGTGQETQYF. DNA of the CDR3: TGTGCCAGCACGATAGGGACAGGGCAAGAGACCCAGTACTTC.

The gene calls are TRBV6-2 or TRBV6-3 and TRBJ2-5; TRBD2 matches at 11 bases. The V segment lost 5 bases and the J segment 6 bases; nucleotides outside the gene matches: 8. The CDR3 has 15 amino acids. Looked up from germline, CDR1 is MNHEY and CDR2 is SVGEGT. CDR3 coding DNA: TGTGCCAGCAGTGTAGCGGGAGGGCCGTCTAAGACCCAGTACTTC. This translates into CASSVAGGPSKTQYF.

The chain carries TRBV7-2 and TRBJ2-5; TRBD1 matches at 7 bases. Per the germline V gene, CDR1 is SGHTA and CDR2 is FQGNSA. Trimming removed 6 bases from V and 5 bases from J; junction bases left unmatched: 9. The CDR3 runs 14 residues. The CDR3 region is CASSYRSGGETQYF. The CDR3 region has the DNA TGTGCCAGCAGTTATCGGTCAGGGGGTGAGACCCAGTACTTC.

The rearrangement uses TRBV28 and TRBJ1-3; 7 bases map to TRBD1. Germline V gene data show CDR1 as MDHEN and CDR2 as SYDVKM. The ends lost 6 bases at V and 4 bases at J; junction bases unmatched: 9. This CDR3 has 15 amino acids. CDR3 DNA: TGTGCCAGCAGCTCCCCACAGGGGCCCGGAAACACCATATATTTT. It codes for CASSSPQGPGNTIYF.

V and J are TRBV30 and TRBJ1-4; D is possibly TRBD1 (5 bases). CDR1 and CDR2 (germline): GTSNPN, SVGIG (reference sequence). Between the trimmed V and J ends, which lost 8 bases and 5 bases, there was a span of 12 bases. The CDR3 covers 12 residues. CDR3 in amino acids: CASSRDNEKLFF. The CDR3 DNA is TGTGCCAGCTCGCGGGACAATGAAAAACTGTTTTTT.

The CDR3 DNA reads TGTGCCAGCAGCCCTACTAGCGGGAGTCGCGGTGAGCAGTTCTTC. Its protein product is CASSPTSGSRGEQFF. This sequence joins TRBV11-2 and TRBJ2-1; 11 positions agree with TRBD2. The CDR3 sequence is 15 residues long. Germline V gene lookup returns CDR1 SGHAT and CDR2 FQNNGV. The V and J ends lost 5 bases and 9 bases, in that order; junction bases with no gene match: 9.

The V call is TRBV6-5, the J call TRBJ1-2; maybe TRBD1 (6 bases). Germline assignment: CDR1 MNHEY and CDR2 SVGAGI. This CDR3 is built from 14 residues. V lost 6 bases and J lost 6, with 17 bases in between. The CDR3 here is CASRPPGAGNGYTF. The DNA of the CDR3 is TGTGCCAGCAGGCCTCCAGGGGCGGGTAATGGCTACACCTTC.

The CDR3 region has the DNA TGTGCCAGTAGATCGGCCGTGACAGGGGGTTGGAATGAGCAGTTCTTC. As protein: CASRSAVTGGWNEQFF. This chain connects TRBV19 to TRBJ2-1; 9 bases map to TRBD1. Germline loops: CDR1 LNHDA, CDR2 SQIVND (reference sequence). The CDR3 runs 16 residues. The trim removed 6 bases at V and 7 bases at J, leaving 13 bases unmatched. Based on the CDR3 plus reference TRBV19 and TRBJ2-1, the full variable domain is DGGITQSPKYLFRKEGQNVTLSCEQNLNHDAMYWYRQDPGQGLRLIYYSQIVNDFQKGDIAEGYSVSREKKESFPLTVTSAQKNPTAFYLCASRSAVTGGWNEQFFGPGTRLTVL.

A few counts support this clone. This chain connects TRBV11-2 to TRBJ2-1, with a weak D call TRBD2 (6 bases). V lost 2 bases to trimming and J lost 3 bases, with 14 bases between them. The CDR3 contains 16 residues. Germline V lookup: CDR1 SGHAT, CDR2 FQNNGV. This CDR3 is CASSLFELADYNEQFF. In DNA, the CDR3 is TGTGCCAGCAGCTTATTTGAACTAGCAGACTACAATGAGCAGTTCTTC.

The chain carries TRBV28 and TRBJ1-2; D is unresolved. CDR1 and CDR2 (germline): MDHEN, SYDVKM. CDR3 size: 13 residues. V was trimmed by 6 bases and J by 4 bases, leaving 12 bases between them. The CDR3 loop is CASRLAGPYGYTF. DNA of the CDR3: TGTGCCAGCAGACTAGCTGGGCCCTATGGCTACACCTTC.

The chain joins TRBV30 to TRBJ1-5; weak D call: TRBD1 (5 bases). The CDR3 length is 13 residues. Trimming stripped 3 bases from V and 4 bases from J, with 10 bases between. Looked up from germline, CDR1 is GTSNPN and CDR2 is SVGIG (reference sequence). The CDR3 region is CAWRPDMNQPQHF. In DNA form, the CDR3 reads TGTGCCTGGAGACCGGACATGAATCAGCCCCAGCATTTT.

The chain recombines TRBV4-3 with TRBJ1-2; 7 bases line up with TRBD1. Looked up from germline, CDR1 is LGHNA and CDR2 is YSLEER. The CDR3 loop spans 13 amino acids. Unmatched junction bases numbered 1, after V lost 3 bases and J lost 3 bases. CDR3: CASSQGQYYGYTF. For the CDR3, the DNA is TGCGCCAGCAGCCAGGGACAGTACTATGGCTACACCTTC.